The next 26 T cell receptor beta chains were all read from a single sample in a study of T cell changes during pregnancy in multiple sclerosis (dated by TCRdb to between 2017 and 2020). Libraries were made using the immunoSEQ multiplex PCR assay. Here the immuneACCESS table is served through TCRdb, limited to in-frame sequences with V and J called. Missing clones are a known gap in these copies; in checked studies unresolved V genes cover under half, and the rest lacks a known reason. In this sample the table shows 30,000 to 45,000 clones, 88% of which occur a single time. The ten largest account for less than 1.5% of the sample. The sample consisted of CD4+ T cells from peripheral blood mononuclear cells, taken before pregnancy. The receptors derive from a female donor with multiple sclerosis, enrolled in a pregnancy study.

The CDR3 sequence: CSVADRETQYF. DNA for the CDR3: TGCAGCGTTGCGGACAGGGAGACCCAGTACTTC. The chain has TRBV29-1 and TRBJ2-5; TRBD1 matches 7 bases. V trimming: 4 bases; J trimming: 5 bases; junction bases outside the gene matches: 1. The CDR3 is 11 residues long. Germline V gene data show CDR1 as SQVTM and CDR2 as ANQGSEA.

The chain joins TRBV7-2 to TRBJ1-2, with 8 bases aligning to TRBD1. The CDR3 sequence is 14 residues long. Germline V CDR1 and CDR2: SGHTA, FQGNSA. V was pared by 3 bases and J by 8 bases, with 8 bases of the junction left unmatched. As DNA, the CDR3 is TGTGCCAGCAGCTTTTATATACAGGGGGAAGGCTACACCTTC. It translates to CASSFYIQGEGYTF.

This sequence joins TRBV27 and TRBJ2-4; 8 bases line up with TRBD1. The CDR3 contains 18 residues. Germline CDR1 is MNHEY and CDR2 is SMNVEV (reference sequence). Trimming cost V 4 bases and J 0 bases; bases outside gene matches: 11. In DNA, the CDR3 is TGTGCCAGCAGTTACCGGGACAGGACACCTTTAGCCAAAAACATTCAGTACTTC. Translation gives CASSYRDRTPLAKNIQYF.

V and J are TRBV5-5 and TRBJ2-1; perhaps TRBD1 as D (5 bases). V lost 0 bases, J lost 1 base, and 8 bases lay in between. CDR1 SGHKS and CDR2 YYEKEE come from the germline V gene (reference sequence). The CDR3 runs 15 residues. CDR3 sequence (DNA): TGTGCCAGCAGCTTGGCTCCAGGGTCCTACAATGAGCAGTTCTTC. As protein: CASSLAPGSYNEQFF. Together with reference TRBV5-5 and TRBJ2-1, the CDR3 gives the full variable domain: DAGVTQSPTHLIKTRGQQVTLRCSPISGHKSVSWYQQVLGQGPQFIFQYYEKEERGRGNFPDRFSARQFPNYSSELNVNALLLGDSALYLCASSLAPGSYNEQFFGPGTRLTVL.

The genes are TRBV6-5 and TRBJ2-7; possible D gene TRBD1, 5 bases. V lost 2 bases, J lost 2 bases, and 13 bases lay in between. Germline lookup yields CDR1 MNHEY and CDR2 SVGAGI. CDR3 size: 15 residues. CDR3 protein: CASSYGQGGPYEQYF. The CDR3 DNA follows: TGTGCCAGCAGTTACGGGCAGGGTGGTCCCTACGAGCAGTACTTC.

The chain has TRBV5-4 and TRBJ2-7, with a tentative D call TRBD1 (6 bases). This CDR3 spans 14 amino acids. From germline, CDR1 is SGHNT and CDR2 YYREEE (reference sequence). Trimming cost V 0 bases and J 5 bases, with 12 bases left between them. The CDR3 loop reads CASSLGGRGDEQYF. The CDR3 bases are TGTGCCAGCAGCTTGGGGGGGCGCGGCGACGAGCAGTACTTC.

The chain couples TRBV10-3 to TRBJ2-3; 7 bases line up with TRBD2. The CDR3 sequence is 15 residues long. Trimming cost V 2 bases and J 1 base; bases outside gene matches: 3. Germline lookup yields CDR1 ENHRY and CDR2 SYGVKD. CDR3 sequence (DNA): TGTGCCATCAGTGAGATCGCGGGAGGCACAGATACGCAGTATTTT. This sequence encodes CAISEIAGGTDTQYF.

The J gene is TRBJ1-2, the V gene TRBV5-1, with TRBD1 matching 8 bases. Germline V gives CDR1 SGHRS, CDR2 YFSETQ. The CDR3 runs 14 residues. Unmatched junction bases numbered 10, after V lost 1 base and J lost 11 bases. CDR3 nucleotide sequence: TGCGCCAGCAGCTTGTCACAGGGGGAAGGAGGGTACACCTTC. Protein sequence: CASSLSQGEGGYTF.

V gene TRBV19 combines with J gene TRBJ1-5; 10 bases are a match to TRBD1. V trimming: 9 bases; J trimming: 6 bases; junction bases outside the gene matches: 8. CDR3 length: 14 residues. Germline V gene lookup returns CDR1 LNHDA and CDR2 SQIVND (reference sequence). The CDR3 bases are TGTGCCAGCGAGACAGGGGGCCTTCGTCAGCCCCAGCATTTT. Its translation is CASETGGLRQPQHF.

The CDR3 nucleotides are TGTGCCAGCAGCCCCTGGACTAGCATGCAGACCCAGTACTTC. Translated: CASSPWTSMQTQYF. This chain joins TRBV5-6 and TRBJ2-5, with 8 bases fitting TRBD2. Germline V lookup: CDR1 SGHDT, CDR2 YYEEEE. V lost 4 bases to trimming and J lost 6 bases; unmatched junction nucleotides: 8. CDR3 length: 14 amino acids.

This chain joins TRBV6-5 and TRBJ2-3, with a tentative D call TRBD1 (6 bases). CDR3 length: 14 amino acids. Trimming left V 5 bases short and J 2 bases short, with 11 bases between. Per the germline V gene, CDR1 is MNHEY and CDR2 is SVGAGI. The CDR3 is CASSPGHFTDTQYF. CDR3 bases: TGTGCCAGCAGTCCGGGACATTTCACAGATACGCAGTATTTT.

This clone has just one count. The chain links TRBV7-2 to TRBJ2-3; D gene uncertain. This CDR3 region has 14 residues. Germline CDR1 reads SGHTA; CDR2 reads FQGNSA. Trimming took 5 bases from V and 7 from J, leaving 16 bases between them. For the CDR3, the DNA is TGTGCCAGCAGCCACCGCGGCGAGCCGTATACGCAGTATTTT. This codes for CASSHRGEPYTQYF.

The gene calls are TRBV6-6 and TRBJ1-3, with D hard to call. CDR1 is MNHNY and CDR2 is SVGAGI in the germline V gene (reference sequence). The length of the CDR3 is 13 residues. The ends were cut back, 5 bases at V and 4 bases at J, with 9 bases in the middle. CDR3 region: CASSTGTGNTIYF. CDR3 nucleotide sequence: TGTGCCAGCAGTACGGGAACGGGAAACACCATATATTTT.

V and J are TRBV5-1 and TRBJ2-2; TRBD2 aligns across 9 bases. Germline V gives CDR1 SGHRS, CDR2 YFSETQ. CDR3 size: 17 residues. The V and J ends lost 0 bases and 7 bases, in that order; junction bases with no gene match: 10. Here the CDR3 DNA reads TGCGCCAGCAGCTTGGTCGGACGCGGGAGGGCAGACGGGGAGCTGTTTTTT. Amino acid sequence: CASSLVGRGRADGELFF.

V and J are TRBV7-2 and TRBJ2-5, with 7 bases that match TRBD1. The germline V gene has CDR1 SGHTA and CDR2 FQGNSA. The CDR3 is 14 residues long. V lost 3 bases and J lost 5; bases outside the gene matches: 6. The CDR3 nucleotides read TGTGCCAGCAGCTTCGGGCAGGGGGTGGAGACCCAGTACTTC. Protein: CASSFGQGVETQYF.

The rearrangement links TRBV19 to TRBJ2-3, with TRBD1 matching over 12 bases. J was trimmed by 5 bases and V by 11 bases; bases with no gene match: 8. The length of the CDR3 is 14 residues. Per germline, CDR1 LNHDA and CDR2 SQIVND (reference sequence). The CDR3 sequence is CAGTGTGGGDTQYF. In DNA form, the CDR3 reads TGTGCCGGAACCGGGACAGGGGGCGGAGATACGCAGTATTTT.

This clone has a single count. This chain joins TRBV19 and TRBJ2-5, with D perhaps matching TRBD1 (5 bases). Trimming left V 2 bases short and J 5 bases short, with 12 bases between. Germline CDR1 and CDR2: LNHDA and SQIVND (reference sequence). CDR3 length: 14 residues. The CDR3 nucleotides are TGTGCCAGTAGTATAAACAGGTTAACGGAGACCCAGTACTTC. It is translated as CASSINRLTETQYF.

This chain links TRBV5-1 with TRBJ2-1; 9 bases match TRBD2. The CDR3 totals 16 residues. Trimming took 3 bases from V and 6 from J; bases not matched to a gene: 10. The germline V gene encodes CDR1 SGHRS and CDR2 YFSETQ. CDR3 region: CASSSLAGLAPNEQFF. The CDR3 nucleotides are TGCGCCAGCAGCTCCCTAGCGGGACTGGCGCCCAATGAGCAGTTCTTC.

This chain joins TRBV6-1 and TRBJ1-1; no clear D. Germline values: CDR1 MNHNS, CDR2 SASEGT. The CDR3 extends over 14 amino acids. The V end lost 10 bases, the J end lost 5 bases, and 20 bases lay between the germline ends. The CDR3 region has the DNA TGTGCCACCCAATTCACCCCGGGTGGGACTGAAGCTTTCTTT. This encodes CATQFTPGGTEAFF.

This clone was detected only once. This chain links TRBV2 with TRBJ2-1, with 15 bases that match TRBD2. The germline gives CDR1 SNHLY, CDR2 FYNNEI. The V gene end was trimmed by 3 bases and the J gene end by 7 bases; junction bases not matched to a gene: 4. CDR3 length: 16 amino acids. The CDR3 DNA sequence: TGTGCCAGCAGTGATGGACTAGCGGGAGGGAGTAATGAGCAGTTCTTC. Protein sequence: CASSDGLAGGSNEQFF.

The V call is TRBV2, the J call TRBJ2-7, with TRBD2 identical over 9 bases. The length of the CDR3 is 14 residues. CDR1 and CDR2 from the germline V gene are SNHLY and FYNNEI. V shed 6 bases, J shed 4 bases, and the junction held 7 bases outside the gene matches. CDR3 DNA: TGTGCCAGCAGGATTAGCGGGAGCTTATACGAGCAGTACTTC. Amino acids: CASRISGSLYEQYF.

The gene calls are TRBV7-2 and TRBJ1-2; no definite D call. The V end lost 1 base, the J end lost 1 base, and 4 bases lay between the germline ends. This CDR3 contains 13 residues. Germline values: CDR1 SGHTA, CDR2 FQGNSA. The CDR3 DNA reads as TGTGCCAGCAGCTTAGGAGTTAACTATGGCTACACCTTC. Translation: CASSLGVNYGYTF.

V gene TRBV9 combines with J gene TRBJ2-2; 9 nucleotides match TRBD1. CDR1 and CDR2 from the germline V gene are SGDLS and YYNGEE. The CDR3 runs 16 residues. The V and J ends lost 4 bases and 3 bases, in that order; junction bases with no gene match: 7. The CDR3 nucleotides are TGTGCCAGCAGCACCCGGACAGGGGTAGACACCGGGGAGCTGTTTTTT. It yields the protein CASSTRTGVDTGELFF.

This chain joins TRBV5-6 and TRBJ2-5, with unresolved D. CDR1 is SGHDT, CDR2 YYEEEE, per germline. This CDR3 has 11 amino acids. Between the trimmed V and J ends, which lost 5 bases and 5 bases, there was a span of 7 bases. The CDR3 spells CASRRWETQYF. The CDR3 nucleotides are TGTGCCAGCAGGAGATGGGAGACCCAGTACTTC.

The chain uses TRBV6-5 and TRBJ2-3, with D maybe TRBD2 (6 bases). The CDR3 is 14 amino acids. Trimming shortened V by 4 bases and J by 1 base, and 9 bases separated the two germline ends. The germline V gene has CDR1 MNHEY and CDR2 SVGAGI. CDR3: CASSSPGGTDTQYF. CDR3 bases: TGTGCCAGCAGTTCCCCGGGGGGCACAGATACGCAGTATTTT.

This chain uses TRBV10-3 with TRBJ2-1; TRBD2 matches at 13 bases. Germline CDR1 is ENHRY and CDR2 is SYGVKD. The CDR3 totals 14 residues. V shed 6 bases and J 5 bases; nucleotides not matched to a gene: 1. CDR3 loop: CAIRGLAGNNEQFF. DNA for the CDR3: TGTGCCATCAGGGGACTAGCGGGGAACAATGAGCAGTTCTTC.